The TCR beta chain under discussion was sequenced for a study of OX40 agonist ivuxolimab in advanced cancers. Study at large: Intravenous ivuxolimab was administered to patients every 2 weeks at 0.01 to 10 mg/kg. Overall study results and limits: The mean number of expanded clones was higher in CD8+ T cells than in CD4+.

The assay was immunoSEQ multiplex PCR, and TCRdb's table has in-frame clones only and misses some. In the table there are about 79,000 clones, around 92% of which are singletons. Notes on this clone: Its specificity is unknown.

This TCR came from an adult with an advanced solid tumor such as melanoma, head and neck, liver or kidney cancer. Specimen: CD4+ or CD8+ T cells sorted from blood, collected in a trial of the OX40 agonist ivuxolimab.

The CDR3 coding sequence is TGTGCCAGTAGTCTGAGCGGGAGTTGGTACAATGAGCAGTTCTTC. The encoded protein is CASSLSGSWYNEQFF. This chain links TRBV19 with TRBJ2-1; 8 bases agree with TRBD2. The CDR3 loop spans 15 amino acids. The V and J ends lost 5 bases and 4 bases, in that order; junction bases with no gene match: 7. Germline CDR1 and CDR2: LNHDA and SQIVND (reference sequence).